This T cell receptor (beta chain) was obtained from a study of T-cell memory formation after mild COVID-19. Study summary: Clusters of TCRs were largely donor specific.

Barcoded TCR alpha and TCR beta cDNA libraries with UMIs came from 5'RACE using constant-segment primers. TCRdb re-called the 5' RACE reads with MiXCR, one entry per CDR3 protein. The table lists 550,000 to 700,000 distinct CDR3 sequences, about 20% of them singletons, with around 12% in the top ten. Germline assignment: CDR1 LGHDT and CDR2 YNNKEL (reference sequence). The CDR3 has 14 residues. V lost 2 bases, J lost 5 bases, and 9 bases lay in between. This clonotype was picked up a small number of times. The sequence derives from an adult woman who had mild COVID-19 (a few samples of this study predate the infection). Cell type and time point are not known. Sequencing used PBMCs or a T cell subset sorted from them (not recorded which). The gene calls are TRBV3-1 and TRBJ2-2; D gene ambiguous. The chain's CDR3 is CASSQFTPTGELFF. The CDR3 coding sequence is TGTGCCAGCAGCCAATTTACACCGACCGGGGAGCTGTTTTTT.